Listed below are T cell receptor beta chains from one sample, sequenced in a study of siplizumab effects on memory and regulatory T cells. Data came from immunoSEQ multiplex PCR; TCRdb stores just in-frame clones and leaves some out. The table records 90,000 to 95,000 clones, around 97% of them present only once. The specimen was naive CD4+ T cells sorted from blood. These receptors all come from a human donor in good health. Both conserved end residues are trimmed from each CDR3. Fields, in order: V gene, D gene, CDR3 protein. D genes are given only for firm matches.

V: TRBV25-1; D: -; CDR3: ASSETFNSPLH
V: TRBV27; D: -; CDR3: ASSLVGLGTYEQY
V: TRBV2; D: TRBD1; CDR3: ASRPGQGNSGKNIQY
V: TRBV10-3; D: TRBD1; CDR3: AISLGQGAPEEQY
V: TRBV7-2; D: TRBD2; CDR3: ASSLGGGAYEQY
V: TRBV5-1; D: TRBD2; CDR3: ASSTLAGGPDTQY
V: TRBV7-3; D: TRBD1; CDR3: ASSRTGGSYGYT
V: TRBV27; D: TRBD2; CDR3: ASSLSTGGSYEQY
V: TRBV29-1; D: -; CDR3: SGTNQETQY
V: TRBV27; D: TRBD2; CDR3: ASSVAGATDTQY
V: TRBV7-2; D: -; CDR3: ASSLNPGQNYGYT
V: TRBV30; D: -; CDR3: AWSPGTPTLH
V: TRBV29-1; D: -; CDR3: SVERGGPNIYGYT
V: TRBV5-1; D: TRBD2; CDR3: ASKDGGDPYNEQF
V: TRBV2; D: TRBD2; CDR3: ASSEAGGTSYEQY
V: TRBV25-1; D: -; CDR3: ASRLTASTRETQY
V: TRBV5-6; D: -; CDR3: ASSLRSGNTDTQY
V: TRBV6-5; D: -; CDR3: ASSYQGGPYEQY
V: TRBV14; D: TRBD2; CDR3: ASSPCRKAGGRTDTQY
V: TRBV12-5; D: -; CDR3: ASGTAGTELF
V: TRBV4-2; D: TRBD1; CDR3: ASSQQGLGQGVSEAF
V: TRBV7-3; D: TRBD1; CDR3: ASSWGQGEAF
V: TRBV5-5; D: TRBD1; CDR3: ASSWGTGEETQY
V: TRBV7-2; D: -; CDR3: ASSPRTAQETQY
V: TRBV7-8; D: TRBD1; CDR3: ASSSTGVKYEQY
V: TRBV19; D: -; CDR3: ASSIDLYYSEQY
V: TRBV6-5; D: -; CDR3: ASRPLGVMDGYT
V: TRBV9; D: TRBD1; CDR3: ASSPKDRVVDYGYT
V: TRBV6-6; D: TRBD1; CDR3: ATQGEGSPLH
V: TRBV6-6; D: TRBD1; CDR3: ASSYSPRGLGEQY
V: TRBV6-5; D: TRBD1; CDR3: AIQGAEQPQH
V: TRBV5-8; D: -; CDR3: ASSLGGRGGYEQY
V: TRBV10-3; D: -; CDR3: AISESLGSSYNEQF
V: TRBV5-6; D: -; CDR3: ASSGAGPGGYT
V: TRBV19; D: -; CDR3: ASSIQGLGETQY
V: TRBV6-5; D: -; CDR3: ASSSKVYEQY
V: TRBV4-2; D: -; CDR3: ASSQEGRDTQY
V: TRBV10-3; D: -; CDR3: AISEGTPNYGYT
V: TRBV18; D: -; CDR3: ASSPQSPAWGSYEQY
V: TRBV7-9; D: TRBD1; CDR3: ASGTGAGAF
V: TRBV7-9; D: -; CDR3: ASSLISTASGNTIY
V: TRBV20-1; D: -; CDR3: SATDFYEQY
V: TRBV18; D: -; CDR3: ASSPDYLYNEQF
V: TRBV9; D: TRBD2; CDR3: ASSPGRAGQETQY
V: TRBV2; D: TRBD1; CDR3: ASTPYGTGNEKLF
V: TRBV28; D: TRBD1; CDR3: ASRSAGTGFYEQY
V: TRBV18; D: -; CDR3: ASSPPPGRDEQY